The rows below give T cell receptor beta chains drawn from one sample of a study of T cells in Graves' hyperthyroidism and ophthalmopathy. TCRdb re-called the multiplex PCR reads through MiXCR, storing one row per CDR3 protein. In the table there are 650,000 to 800,000 distinct CDR3 sequences, over 40% of which are singletons. The sequenced sample consisted of peripheral blood or thyroid tissue (not recorded which). Receptors were obtained from an adult man with Graves' disease, either hyperthyroidism or ophthalmopathy (not recorded which). Each CDR3 is given with its conserved first and last residue. A D gene is named only where the DNA matches it firmly. Clone size is not always given. Where it is, it says once, few, many or a class for expanded clones.

clone_size: NA
v_call: TRBV6-6
cdr3_length: 13
d_call: NA
j_call: TRBJ1-5
cdr3_nt: TGTGCCAGCAACACAGATTACAATCAGCCCCAGCATTTT
cdr3_aa: CASNTDYNQPQHF

clone_size: NA
v_call: TRBV25-1
cdr3_length: 13
d_call: NA
j_call: TRBJ1-1
cdr3_nt: TGTGCCAGCGTCGAAGGGGGTAACACTGAAGCTTTCTTT
cdr3_aa: CASVEGGNTEAFF

clone_size: NA
v_call: TRBV9
cdr3_length: 15
d_call: NA
j_call: TRBJ1-5
cdr3_nt: TGTGCCAGCAGCCCAAGTGGGGGGGCACATCAGCCCCAGCATTTT
cdr3_aa: CASSPSGGAHQPQHF

clone_size: few
v_call: TRBV7-2
cdr3_length: 13
d_call: NA
j_call: TRBJ1-4
cdr3_nt: TGCGCCAGCAGCCAAGATGTAGCACAACAACTGTTTTTT
cdr3_aa: CASSQDVAQQLFF

clone_size: many
v_call: TRBV15
cdr3_length: 16
d_call: NA
j_call: TRBJ1-5
cdr3_nt: TGTGCCACCAGCAGCGATGACATGTATAGCAATCAGCCCCAGCATTTT
cdr3_aa: CATSSDDMYSNQPQHF

clone_size: NA
v_call: TRBV20-1
cdr3_length: 13
d_call: NA
j_call: TRBJ1-2
cdr3_nt: TGCAGTGCTAGAAATCCAGGAAACTATGGCTACACCTTC
cdr3_aa: CSARNPGNYGYTF

clone_size: NA
v_call: TRBV7-9
cdr3_length: 13
d_call: NA
j_call: TRBJ1-1
cdr3_nt: TGTGCCAGCAGCTTAGGACTACAGGTTGAAGCTTTCTTT
cdr3_aa: CASSLGLQVEAFF

clone_size: few
v_call: TRBV6-1
cdr3_length: 14
d_call: NA
j_call: TRBJ1-2
cdr3_nt: TGTGCCAGCAGTCCCCTGAACAGGGTCGATGGCTACACCTTC
cdr3_aa: CASSPLNRVDGYTF

clone_size: few
v_call: TRBV12-3/TRBV12-4
cdr3_length: 17
d_call: NA
j_call: TRBJ2-5
cdr3_nt: TGTGCCAGCAGCATCAACCCCCGATTTAAAGGGTGGGAGACCCAGTACTTC
cdr3_aa: CASSINPRFKGWETQYF

clone_size: NA
v_call: TRBV19
cdr3_length: 15
d_call: NA
j_call: TRBJ2-2
cdr3_nt: TGTGCCAGTAGTATTGGGATTCGAGTAACCGGGGAGCTGTTTTTT
cdr3_aa: CASSIGIRVTGELFF

clone_size: many
v_call: TRBV29-1
cdr3_length: 15
d_call: TRBD1
j_call: TRBJ1-1
cdr3_nt: TGCAGCGTGTCCGGGACAGAGAGAGTGGTCACTGAAGCTTTCTTT
cdr3_aa: CSVSGTERVVTEAFF

clone_size: NA
v_call: TRBV15
cdr3_length: 14
d_call: NA
j_call: TRBJ1-3
cdr3_nt: TGTGCCACCAGCAGAGATATGGGGAGGCACACCATATATTTT
cdr3_aa: CATSRDMGRHTIYF

clone_size: NA
v_call: TRBV19
cdr3_length: 18
d_call: NA
j_call: TRBJ1-1
cdr3_nt: TGTGCCAGTAGTATACTTTCGCCGACAGGATTCATGAACACTGAAGCTTTCTTT
cdr3_aa: CASSILSPTGFMNTEAFF

clone_size: NA
v_call: TRBV29-1
cdr3_length: 16
d_call: TRBD1
j_call: TRBJ2-7
cdr3_nt: TGCAGCGTTGCCGGGACAGGGGGTTCCCTTGGCGGTGAGCAGTACTTC
cdr3_aa: CSVAGTGGSLGGEQYF

clone_size: NA
v_call: TRBV24-1
cdr3_length: 15
d_call: NA
j_call: TRBJ2-7
cdr3_nt: TGTGCCACCGAAATAGCGATTTCAGTAACCTACGAGCAGTACTTC
cdr3_aa: CATEIAISVTYEQYF

clone_size: NA
v_call: TRBV20-1
cdr3_length: 13
d_call: NA
j_call: TRBJ1-1
cdr3_nt: TGCAGTGCTAGCGAGACAGGGAACACTGAAGCTTTCTTT
cdr3_aa: CSASETGNTEAFF

clone_size: NA
v_call: TRBV7-2
cdr3_length: 15
d_call: NA
j_call: TRBJ2-7
cdr3_nt: TGTGCCAGCAGCGTTAGCGGGACAGCCTACTACGAGCAGTACTTC
cdr3_aa: CASSVSGTAYYEQYF

clone_size: few
v_call: TRBV5-6
cdr3_length: 13
d_call: NA
j_call: TRBJ1-5
cdr3_nt: TGTGCCAGCAGCTTCCAGCGCAATCAGCCCCAGCATTTT
cdr3_aa: CASSFQRNQPQHF

clone_size: many
v_call: TRBV6-5
cdr3_length: 13
d_call: NA
j_call: TRBJ1-6
cdr3_nt: TGTGCCAGCAGCATTATACAGGGATCACCCCTCCACTTT
cdr3_aa: CASSIIQGSPLHF

clone_size: few
v_call: TRBV5-1
cdr3_length: 13
d_call: NA
j_call: TRBJ2-7
cdr3_nt: TGCGCCAGCAGCTGGGACGCGGCCTACGAGCAGTACTTC
cdr3_aa: CASSWDAAYEQYF

clone_size: NA
v_call: TRBV29-1
cdr3_length: 13
d_call: NA
j_call: TRBJ1-5
cdr3_nt: TGCAGCGTACAGGACGGAGGGAAACAGCCCCAGCATTTT
cdr3_aa: CSVQDGGKQPQHF

clone_size: few
v_call: TRBV12-3/TRBV12-4
cdr3_length: 13
d_call: NA
j_call: TRBJ1-1
cdr3_nt: TGTGCCAGCAGTCAGGGTAGATGGACTGAAGCTTTCTTT
cdr3_aa: CASSQGRWTEAFF

clone_size: few
v_call: TRBV7-9
cdr3_length: 14
d_call: TRBD1
j_call: TRBJ1-4
cdr3_nt: TGTGCCAGCAGCGTCGACAGGGGCCTGAGGAAACTGTTTTTT
cdr3_aa: CASSVDRGLRKLFF

clone_size: many
v_call: TRBV9
cdr3_length: 10
d_call: NA
j_call: TRBJ2-7
cdr3_nt: TGTGCCAGCAGCGTAGGCGAGCAGTACTTC
cdr3_aa: CASSVGEQYF

clone_size: NA
v_call: TRBV12-3/TRBV12-4
cdr3_length: 15
d_call: NA
j_call: TRBJ1-3
cdr3_nt: TGTGCCAGCAGTTTCTCGGTCGGGACTGGAAACACCATATATTTT
cdr3_aa: CASSFSVGTGNTIYF

clone_size: NA
v_call: TRBV5-1
cdr3_length: 15
d_call: TRBD2
j_call: TRBJ2-2
cdr3_nt: TGCGCCAGCAGTTATGGGACTAGCGGGACCGGGGAGCTGTTTTTT
cdr3_aa: CASSYGTSGTGELFF

clone_size: NA
v_call: TRBV7-9
cdr3_length: 17
d_call: TRBD1
j_call: TRBJ1-2
cdr3_nt: TGTGCCAGCAGCCCAGAGGGGAGAACTCAGGGGGCTCATGGCTACACCTTC
cdr3_aa: CASSPEGRTQGAHGYTF

clone_size: few
v_call: TRBV20-1
cdr3_length: 16
d_call: TRBD1
j_call: TRBJ1-2
cdr3_nt: TGCAGTGCTAGAGGGGCCGGGACAGACCTTAACTATGGCTACACCTTC
cdr3_aa: CSARGAGTDLNYGYTF

clone_size: NA
v_call: TRBV29-1
cdr3_length: 12
d_call: NA
j_call: TRBJ1-4
cdr3_nt: TGCAGCGTCCCGGGGGCAGGCGAAAAACTGTTTTTT
cdr3_aa: CSVPGAGEKLFF

clone_size: few
v_call: TRBV9
cdr3_length: 15
d_call: NA
j_call: TRBJ2-7
cdr3_nt: TGTGCCAGCAGCCGAGGCCCAGGGAGCTCCTACGAGCAGTACTTC
cdr3_aa: CASSRGPGSSYEQYF

clone_size: many
v_call: TRBV29-1
cdr3_length: 10
d_call: NA
j_call: TRBJ1-1
cdr3_nt: TGCAGCGCCGAGGACAATAAAGCTTTCTTT
cdr3_aa: CSAEDNKAFF

clone_size: many
v_call: TRBV10-3
cdr3_length: 13
d_call: NA
j_call: TRBJ1-2
cdr3_nt: TGTGCCATCAGTGAGGACAGTATCTATGGCTACACCTTC
cdr3_aa: CAISEDSIYGYTF